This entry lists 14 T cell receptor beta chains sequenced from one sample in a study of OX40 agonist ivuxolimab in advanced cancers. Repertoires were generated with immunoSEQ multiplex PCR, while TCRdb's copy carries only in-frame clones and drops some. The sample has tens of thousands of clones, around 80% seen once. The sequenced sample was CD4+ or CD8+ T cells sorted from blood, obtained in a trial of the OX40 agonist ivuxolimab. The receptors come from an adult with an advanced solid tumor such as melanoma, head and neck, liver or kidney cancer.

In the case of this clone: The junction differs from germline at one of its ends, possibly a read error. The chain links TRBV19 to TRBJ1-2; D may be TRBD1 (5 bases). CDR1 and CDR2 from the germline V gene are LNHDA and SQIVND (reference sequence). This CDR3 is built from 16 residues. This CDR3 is CASSIAFPRADYGYTF. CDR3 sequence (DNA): TGTGCCAGTAGCATAGCTTTCCCCAGGGCTGACTATGGCTACACCTTC. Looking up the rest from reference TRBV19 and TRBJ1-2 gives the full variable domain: DGGITQSPKYLFRKEGQNVTLSCEQNLNHDAMYWYRQDPGQGLRLIYYSQIVNDFQKGDIAEGYSVSREKKESFPLTVTSAQKNPTAFYLCASSIAFPRADYGYTFGSGTRLTVV.

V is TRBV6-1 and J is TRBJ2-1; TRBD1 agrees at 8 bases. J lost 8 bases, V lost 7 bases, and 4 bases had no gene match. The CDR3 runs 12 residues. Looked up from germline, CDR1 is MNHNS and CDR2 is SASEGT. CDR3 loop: CASTDRVYEQFF. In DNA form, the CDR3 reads TGTGCCAGCACGGACAGGGTCTATGAGCAGTTCTTC.

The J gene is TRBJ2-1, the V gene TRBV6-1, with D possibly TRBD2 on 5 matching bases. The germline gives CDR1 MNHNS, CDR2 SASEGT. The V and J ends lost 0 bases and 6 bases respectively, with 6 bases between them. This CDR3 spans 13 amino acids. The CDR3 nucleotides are TGTGCCAGCAGTGAAGCAGGACTCAATGAGCAGTTCTTC. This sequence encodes CASSEAGLNEQFF.

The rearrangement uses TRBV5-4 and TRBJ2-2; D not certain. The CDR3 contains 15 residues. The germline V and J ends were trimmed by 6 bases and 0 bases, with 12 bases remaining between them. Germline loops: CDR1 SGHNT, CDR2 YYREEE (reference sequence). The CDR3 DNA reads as TGTGCCAGCACGCCATCACAAGCGAACACCGGGGAGCTGTTTTTT. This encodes CASTPSQANTGELFF.

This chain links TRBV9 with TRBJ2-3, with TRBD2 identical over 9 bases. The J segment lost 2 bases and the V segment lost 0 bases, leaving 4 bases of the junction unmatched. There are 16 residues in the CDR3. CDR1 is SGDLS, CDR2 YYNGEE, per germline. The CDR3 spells CASSVGASGATDTQYF. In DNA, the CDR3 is TGTGCCAGCAGCGTAGGGGCTAGCGGGGCCACAGATACGCAGTATTTT.

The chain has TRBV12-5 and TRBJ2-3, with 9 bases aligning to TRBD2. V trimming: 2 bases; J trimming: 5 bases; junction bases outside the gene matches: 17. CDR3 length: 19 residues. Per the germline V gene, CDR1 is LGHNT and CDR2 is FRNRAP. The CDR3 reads CASGLRSHYGGGGLDTQYF. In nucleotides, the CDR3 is TGTGCTAGTGGTTTGCGATCGCACTATGGCGGGGGGGGCCTAGATACGCAGTATTTT.

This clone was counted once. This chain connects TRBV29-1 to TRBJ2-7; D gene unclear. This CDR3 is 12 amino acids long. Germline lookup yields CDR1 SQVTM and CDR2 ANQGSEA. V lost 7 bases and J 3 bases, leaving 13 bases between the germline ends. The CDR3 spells CSAATGDYEQYV. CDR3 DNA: TGCAGCGCTGCGACGGGCGACTACGAGCAGTACGTC.

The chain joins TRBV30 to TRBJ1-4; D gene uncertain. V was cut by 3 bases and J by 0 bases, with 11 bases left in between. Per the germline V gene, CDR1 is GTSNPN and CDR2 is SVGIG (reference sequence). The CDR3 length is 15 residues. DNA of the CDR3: TGTGCCTGGAGCGGACCGGACTCAACTAATGAAAAACTGTTTTTT. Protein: CAWSGPDSTNEKLFF.

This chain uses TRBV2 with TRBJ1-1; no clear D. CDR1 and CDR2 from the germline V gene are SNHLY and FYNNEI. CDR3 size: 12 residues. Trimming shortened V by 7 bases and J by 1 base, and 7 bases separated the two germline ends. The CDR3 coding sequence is TGTGCCAGCAACCCCCCGAACACTGAAGCTTTCTTT. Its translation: CASNPPNTEAFF.

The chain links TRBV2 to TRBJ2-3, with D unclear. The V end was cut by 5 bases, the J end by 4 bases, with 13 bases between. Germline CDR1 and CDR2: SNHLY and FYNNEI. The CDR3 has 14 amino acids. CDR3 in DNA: TGTGCCAGCAGTCTAGGGTTGGGCCCAGATACGCAGTATTTT. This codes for CASSLGLGPDTQYF.

The chain's CDR3 is CASSQPRDSSYNSPLHF. The CDR3, as DNA: TGTGCCAGCAGCCAACCCCGAGATAGCTCCTATAATTCACCCCTCCACTTT. V gene TRBV7-9 combines with J gene TRBJ1-6; D call uncertain. Germline V gene data show CDR1 as SEHNR and CDR2 as FQNEAQ (reference sequence). Trimming left V 5 bases short and J 0 bases short, with 14 bases between. The CDR3 consists of 17 residues.

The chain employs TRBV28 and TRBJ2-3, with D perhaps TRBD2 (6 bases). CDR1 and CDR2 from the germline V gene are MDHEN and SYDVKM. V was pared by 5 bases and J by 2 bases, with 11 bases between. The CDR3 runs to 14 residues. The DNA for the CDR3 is TGTGCCAGCAGTCCACCGGGAGCCACAGATACGCAGTATTTT. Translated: CASSPPGATDTQYF.

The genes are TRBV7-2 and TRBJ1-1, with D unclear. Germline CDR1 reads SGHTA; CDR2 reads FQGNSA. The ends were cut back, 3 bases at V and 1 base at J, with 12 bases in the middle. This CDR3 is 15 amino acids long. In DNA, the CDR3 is TGTGCCAGCAGCTTTACCCTCACCTCGAACACTGAAGCTTTCTTT. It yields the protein CASSFTLTSNTEAFF.

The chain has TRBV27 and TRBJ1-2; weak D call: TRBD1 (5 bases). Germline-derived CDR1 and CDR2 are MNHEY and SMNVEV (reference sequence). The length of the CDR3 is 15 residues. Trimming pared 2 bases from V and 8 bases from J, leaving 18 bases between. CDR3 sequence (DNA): TGTGCCAGCAGTTTAATGTGGGGCGGGAGTGGGGGCTACACCTTC. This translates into CASSLMWGGSGGYTF.